This T cell receptor beta chain appears in the sequencing data of a study of blood T cell repertoires in COVID-19 (dated by TCRdb to between 2020 and 2021). For context, the study as a whole: Collaborator samples came from the United States, Italy and Spain and covered acute and convalescent phases of COVID-19. A de-identified subject ID, COVID-19 status, age in years and sex were almost always included in the sample metadata. The samples were drawn from the first 160 participants of the ongoing ImmuneRACE study and from over a thousand subjects provided by 6 global collaborators. The prospective study material was composed of cDNA or gDNA derived from T cells, B-cell-depleted T cells, or PBMCs. HLA class I and class II types, where available, came from metadata supplied by the sample provider rather than from assay-based typing. The repertoires were made available in a free public database intended to serve as a resource for research on the immune response to SARS-CoV-2. Subjects who had been exposed to COVID-19, were actively infected with it, or had recovered from it provided the deeply sampled blood TCRbeta repertoires that made up the dataset. Results the study describes overall, beyond this receptor: The quantity of clinical and demographic metadata differed by source and by participant and was supplied without curation.

Collaborating institutions collected whole blood in K2EDTA tubes following their own protocols. For TCRbeta analysis, collaborator samples were shipped as frozen whole blood, as isolated PBMCs, or as DNA extracted from either sample type. CDR1 and CDR2 are drawn from the germline V gene: SGHTA, FQGNSA. From the cysteine up to the phenylalanine, the CDR3 has a length of 14 residues. The CDR3 DNA has 42 bases and is translated from base 1. Trimming takes 5 bases off V and 5 bases off J; junction bases not matched to a gene: 7. In regard to this clone: No antigen is known for it. One base away there is no much larger clone; base qualities are not given.

TCRbeta CDR3 regions were amplified from genomic DNA by means of the immunoSEQ Assay, a bias-controlled multiplex PCR. From the authors' description of their analysis: Nucleated cell counts per sample were estimated from amplification of reference gene primers within the assay. To quantify the absolute abundance of each unique TCRbeta CDR3 rearrangement, sequence reads were collapsed and filtered. For each sample, productive Simpson clonality was calculated by taking the square root of Simpson's diversity index across productive rearrangements. The source is immuneACCESS, and TCRdb retained only in-frame sequences with V and J called. Part of the clones is not carried over; for the studies checked, unresolved V genes explain less than half of this, and the remainder is unexplained. V and J calls and clone size are given by that table; D and trimming were obtained from the DNA. In this sample the table shows 180,000 or so clones, about 80% of which occur a single time. Jointly, the top ten make up around 8% of the sample.

What was sequenced was peripheral blood. The chain joins TRBV7-2 to TRBJ1-2; 8 of the junction bases match TRBD1. This TCR was sampled from a woman in her seventies with acute or convalescent COVID-19. In nucleotides, the sequence is TGTGCCAGCAGCAGCGACAGGGGACTTTATGGCTACACCTTC. The translation is CASSSDRGLYGYTF.